Listed below are T cell receptor beta chains from one sample, sequenced in a study of cytomegalovirus exposure and HLA in healthy donors. Data came from immunoSEQ multiplex PCR; TCRdb stores just in-frame clones and leaves some out. The sample comprises more than 130,000 clones, about three quarters of which are singletons, and approximately 15% rests with the top ten. The sample comprised PBMCs. The receptors here all came from a human donor in good health. Each CDR3 is given with its conserved first and last residue. Each record gives: J gene, clone size, D gene, V gene, CDR3 length, CDR3 DNA, CDR3 protein. A D gene is named only where the DNA matches it firmly. Not all rows give a size; the values are once, few, many and, for expanded clones, a class.

TRBJ2-4	-	TRBD2	TRBV5-4	17	TGTGCCAGCAGCGACGGAGGGAACGGGAGGGCCAAAAACATTCAGTACTTC	CASSDGGNGRAKNIQYF
TRBJ2-7	-	-	TRBV7-6	11	TGTGCCAGCAGCTTAACGGGGGAGCAGTACTTC	CASSLTGEQYF
TRBJ2-7	-	-	TRBV6-5	13	TGTGCCAGCAGCGGACAGCCGCGCTACGAGCAGTACTTC	CASSGQPRYEQYF
TRBJ2-7	-	-	TRBV5-1	16	TGCGCCAGCAGCTTGGAGGAGGCGGGGAGGCCCTACGAGCAGTACTTC	CASSLEEAGRPYEQYF
TRBJ2-5	-	TRBD2	TRBV4-1	15	TGCGCCAGCGGGCCTAGCGGGAGATTGCAAGAGACCCAGTACTTC	CASGPSGRLQETQYF
TRBJ2-1	-	TRBD2	TRBV5-4	16	TGTGCCAGCAGCGCACCGGGACTAGCGGGAGGCTATGAGCAGTTCTTC	CASSAPGLAGGYEQFF
TRBJ2-2	-	-	TRBV11-2	15	TGTGCCAGCACCCCCGGGACAACGAACACCGGGGAGCTGTTTTTT	CASTPGTTNTGELFF
TRBJ2-1	-	-	TRBV5-3	12	TGTGCCAGAAGCTTTGGCATGGATGAGCAGTTCTTC	CARSFGMDEQFF
TRBJ1-4	-	TRBD1	TRBV7-6	15	TGTGCCAGCAGCAGGGACAGGCTGCCTAATGAAAAACTGTTTTTT	CASSRDRLPNEKLFF
TRBJ1-2	-	-	TRBV2	12	TGTGCCAGCAGTGTATTAAACTATGGCTACACCTTC	CASSVLNYGYTF
TRBJ2-5	-	-	TRBV15	13	TGTGCCACCAGCAGAGATGAGCGGGTGACCCAGTACTTC	CATSRDERVTQYF
TRBJ2-1	-	TRBD1	TRBV13	15	TGTGCCAGCAGCCAACGGGGACAGGGGTTTCATGAGCAGTTCTTC	CASSQRGQGFHEQFF
TRBJ2-2	-	-	TRBV28	14	TGTGCCAGCAGTTTAGCAGAGAACACCGGGGAGCTGTTTTTT	CASSLAENTGELFF
TRBJ2-7	-	TRBD1	TRBV27	14	TGTGCCAGCAGTTTATGGGACAGGGGCTACGAGCAGTACTTC	CASSLWDRGYEQYF
TRBJ2-5	-	-	TRBV10-3	16	TGTGCCATCAGTGAGTCGAGTGGCAGGGGTCATGAGGCCCAGTACTTC	CAISESSGRGHEAQYF
TRBJ2-1	-	TRBD1	TRBV10-3	13	TGTGCCATCAGCGGACAGGGGAACAATGAGCAGTTCTTC	CAISGQGNNEQFF
TRBJ2-1	few	TRBD1	TRBV6-4	14	TGTGCCAGCAGTGCCACACAGGGGGCAAATGAGCAGTTCTTC	CASSATQGANEQFF
TRBJ2-3	once	TRBD2	TRBV7-2	15	TGTGCCAGCAGGTATGAGGGACTAGCGGAAGATACGCAGTATTTT	CASRYEGLAEDTQYF
TRBJ1-4	-	TRBD1	TRBV28	14	TGTGCCAGCACCCCGACAGGGGGAGGGGAAAAACTGTTTTTT	CASTPTGGGEKLFF
TRBJ1-6	-	-	TRBV10-1	13	TGCGCCAGCAGTGAACAGGCCTATTCACCCCTCCACTTT	CASSEQAYSPLHF
TRBJ2-7	-	TRBD2	TRBV5-1	16	TGCGCCAGCAGCCCGACTAGCGGGCTAACCTCCTACGAGCAGTACTTC	CASSPTSGLTSYEQYF
TRBJ1-3	-	-	TRBV29-1	14	TGCAGCGCCCGACGGGGGACGTCTGGAAACACCATATATTTT	CSARRGTSGNTIYF
TRBJ2-2	-	TRBD1	TRBV19	16	TGTGCCAGTAGTGGGCCCGGACAGGGTCTGAGCGGGGAGCTGTTTTTT	CASSGPGQGLSGELFF
TRBJ1-2	-	-	TRBV6-5	14	TGTGCTCATCGGAGGGCACTTTCTAAAAGTGGCTACACCTTC	CAHRRALSKSGYTF
TRBJ2-7	-	-	TRBV6-1	13	TGTGCCAGCTCCGCCGGGGAGGAATACGAGCAGTACTTC	CASSAGEEYEQYF
TRBJ2-1	-	TRBD1	TRBV18	16	TGTGCCAGCTCACCGCCACCGGGACAGGGGATGAATGAGCAGTTCTTC	CASSPPPGQGMNEQFF
TRBJ1-2	-	-	TRBV25-1	14	TGTGCCAGCAGTGAACCTTCAGGTACCTATGGCTACACCTTC	CASSEPSGTYGYTF
TRBJ2-1	-	-	TRBV5-1	12	TGCGCCAGCAGCTTGAAACTAGCCCAAAAGTTCTTC	CASSLKLAQKFF
TRBJ2-3	-	TRBD2	TRBV10-3	16	TGTGCCATCAGGGGGAGCGGGAGGGCCGACACAGATACGCAGTATTTT	CAIRGSGRADTDTQYF
TRBJ2-1	-	TRBD2	TRBV10-1	15	TGCGCCAGCAGTGAGATAGCGGGGGACAACAATGAGCAGTTCTTC	CASSEIAGDNNEQFF
TRBJ2-2	-	TRBD2	TRBV27	19	TGTGCCAGCAGTTTAGAGTCCCAGGGACTAGCGGGAGAGGCCGGGGAGCTGTTTTTT	CASSLESQGLAGEAGELFF
TRBJ2-7	-	TRBD1	TRBV7-3	15	TGTGCCAGCAGCAGTACCGGGACAGGCTTCCGCGAGCAGTACTTC	CASSSTGTGFREQYF
TRBJ1-2	-	-	TRBV9	13	TGTGCCAGCAGCGCTCCTGTCGATAGTCGCTACACCTTC	CASSAPVDSRYTF
TRBJ1-2	-	TRBD1	TRBV6-5	15	TGTGCCAGCAGGGGACGACAGGGCGCGATTTATGGCTACACCTTC	CASRGRQGAIYGYTF
TRBJ2-7	-	TRBD1	TRBV7-9	14	TGTGCCAGCAGCCCGGGAACAGGGGGAAACGAGCAGTACTTC	CASSPGTGGNEQYF
TRBJ2-1	-	TRBD2	TRBV4-1	17	TGCGCCAGCGGCAGGGCTAGCGGGGGGGCCACCTACAATGAGCAGTTCTTC	CASGRASGGATYNEQFF
TRBJ2-7	-	-	TRBV2	12	TGTGCCAGCAGTGGTGGTAGGGGCAGGGAGTACTTC	CASSGGRGREYF
TRBJ2-1	-	TRBD2	TRBV19	12	TGTGCCAGTAGTATAGGCGGGAGTGGGCAGTTCTTC	CASSIGGSGQFF
TRBJ2-3	once	-	TRBV7-9	16	TGTGCCAGCAGCACCTACAGGGAAGGGGGTCCAGATACGCAGTATTTT	CASSTYREGGPDTQYF
TRBJ2-3	-	TRBD2	TRBV29-1	13	TGCAGCGTTGAAGCTAGCGGGAGTGGTACGCAGTATTTT	CSVEASGSGTQYF
TRBJ2-1	-	TRBD2	TRBV9	20	TGTGCCAGCAGCGATGGGGGCCCGACTAGCGGGATCGTCTCCTACAATGAGCAGTTCTTC	CASSDGGPTSGIVSYNEQFF
TRBJ1-1	-	TRBD1	TRBV6-1	13	TGTGCCAGCAACCGGGACAGAGACACTGAAGCTTTCTTT	CASNRDRDTEAFF
TRBJ2-7	-	TRBD2	TRBV7-9	14	TGTGCCAGCAGCGCGGGGGGAATGGGCCACGAGCAGTACTTC	CASSAGGMGHEQYF
TRBJ1-1	-	-	TRBV27	16	TGTGCCAGCAGTTTTAATGGGGGCGCTTTGAACACTGAAGCTTTCTTT	CASSFNGGALNTEAFF
TRBJ2-7	once	TRBD2	TRBV5-4	15	TGTGCCAGCAGCTTGGGACCAGCGGGAGGGTACGAGCAGTACTTC	CASSLGPAGGYEQYF
TRBJ2-7	few	TRBD1	TRBV13	15	TGTGCCAGCAGCTTAGGGGGACAGGGTGCCTACGAGCAGTACTTC	CASSLGGQGAYEQYF
TRBJ2-2	few	-	TRBV28	14	TGTGCCAGCAGTGGTAGAAAGGGGGTAGGGGAGCTGTTTTTT	CASSGRKGVGELFF
TRBJ2-7	-	-	TRBV7-9	13	TGTGCCAGCAGCTTATTGTCGGCCTACGAGCAGTACTTC	CASSLLSAYEQYF
TRBJ1-6	once	TRBD1	TRBV6-1	14	TGTGCCAGCATTCAGGACAGGGGATGGTCACCCCTCCACTTT	CASIQDRGWSPLHF
TRBJ2-3	-	-	TRBV27	16	TGTGCCAGCAGTTTATCCTTCGGTGGTATCCGAGATACGCAGTATTTT	CASSLSFGGIRDTQYF
TRBJ1-5	-	TRBD1	TRBV7-9	15	TGTGCCAGCAGCTTAGCAGGACAGGGGCATCAGCCCCAGCATTTT	CASSLAGQGHQPQHF
TRBJ2-1	-	-	TRBV5-1	12	TGCGCCAGCAGCTCCACGGGATATGAGCAGCTCTTC	CASSSTGYEQLF
TRBJ2-3	-	TRBD2	TRBV5-1	18	TGCGCCAGCAGCTTGGGGGGTAGCGGGAGCGCCCATTCGGATACGCAGTATTTT	CASSLGGSGSAHSDTQYF
TRBJ1-1	many	TRBD1	TRBV19	15	TGTGCCAGTTATTCGGGACAGGACTTTAACACTGAAGCTTTCTTT	CASYSGQDFNTEAFF